Listed below are T cell receptor beta chains from one sample, sequenced in a study of early T cells in non-severe SARS-CoV-2 infection. TCRdb reprocessed the 5' RACE reads with MiXCR, giving one entry per CDR3 protein. The sample holds over 85,000 distinct CDR3 sequences, over 10% seen once. The source was whole blood, collected at baseline. Source of these receptors: an adult who was a healthcare worker with PCR-confirmed SARS-CoV-2 infection or an uninfected control (not recorded which). Each CDR3 is given with its conserved first and last residue. D genes are given only for firm matches. Clone sizes are given selectively: once, few, many, or a class where the clone is expanded.

d_call	clone_size	v_call	j_call	cdr3_aa	cdr3_nt
-	-	TRBV27	TRBJ1-2	CASSFRGPGRNGYTF	TGTGCCAGCAGTTTTCGGGGCCCAGGGCGGAATGGCTACACCTTC
-	-	TRBV7-2	TRBJ2-7	CASSLGAVYEQYF	TGTGCCAGCAGCTTAGGGGCCGTCTACGAGCAGTACTTC
-	-	TRBV19	TRBJ1-2	CASSMGGPIIKGYTF	TGTGCCAGTAGTATGGGAGGACCCATAATCAAAGGCTACACCTTC
-	once	TRBV12-3/TRBV12-4	TRBJ1-2	CASSLPRVLQTF	TGTGCCAGCAGTCTTCCACGGGTCCTTCAGACCTTC
-	-	TRBV7-2	TRBJ1-2	CASSWTANYGYTF	TGTGCCAGCAGCTGGACAGCCAACTATGGCTACACCTTC
-	-	TRBV7-2	TRBJ2-1	CASSSVSGRYNEQFF	TGTGCCAGCAGCTCCGTTAGCGGTCGCTACAATGAGCAGTTCTTC
TRBD2	-	TRBV28	TRBJ2-3	CASSYGGGDTDTQYF	TGTGCCAGCAGTTACGGCGGGGGAGACACAGATACGCAGTATTTT
-	-	TRBV28	TRBJ1-2	CASSSGLGNYGYTF	TGTGCCAGCAGTTCCGGACTGGGAAACTATGGCTACACCTTC
TRBD2	-	TRBV7-2	TRBJ2-3	CASSLTSGSEQYF	TGTGCCAGCAGCTTAACTAGCGGGAGTGAGCAGTATTTT
-	-	TRBV9	TRBJ2-5	CASSVDPHETQYF	TGTGCCAGCAGCGTAGACCCGCATGAGACCCAGTACTTC
-	-	TRBV6-1	TRBJ2-5	CASSVATRQETQYF	TGTGCCAGCAGTGTGGCAACCCGACAAGAGACCCAGTACTTC
-	-	TRBV20-1	TRBJ1-5	CSARDGGAQPQHF	TGCAGTGCTAGAGATGGGGGGGCGCAGCCCCAGCATTTT
TRBD2	-	TRBV4-2	TRBJ2-7	CASSQQGTSGGLSYEQYF	TGTGCCAGCAGCCAACAAGGGACTAGCGGGGGCCTCTCCTACGAGCAGTACTTC
TRBD1	few	TRBV3-1	TRBJ2-7	CASSQVFGQGSEQYF	TGTGCCAGCAGCCAAGTTTTCGGACAGGGATCCGAGCAGTACTTC
-	-	TRBV18	TRBJ1-1	CASSPLANTEAFF	TGTGCCAGCTCACCTTTGGCGAACACTGAAGCTTTCTTT
-	many	TRBV7-9	TRBJ1-6	CASSVQGSNSPLHF	TGTGCCAGCAGCGTTCAGGGATCCAATTCACCCCTCCACTTT
-	few	TRBV7-9	TRBJ1-5	CASSFEGLQPQHF	TGTGCCAGCAGCTTTGAGGGTTTGCAGCCCCAGCATTTT
-	-	TRBV5-1	TRBJ1-2	CASSLDSRNYGYTF	TGCGCCAGCAGCTTGGACAGCCGAAACTATGGCTACACCTTC
-	few	TRBV4-1	TRBJ2-2	CASSQIRDGGTGELFF	TGCGCCAGCAGCCAAATCCGGGACGGAGGCACCGGGGAGCTGTTTTTT
-	-	TRBV6-5	TRBJ2-1	CASRPNSVSPYNEQFF	TGTGCCAGCAGACCAAATTCAGTATCCCCCTACAATGAGCAGTTCTTC
-	-	TRBV12-3/TRBV12-4	TRBJ1-1	CASSFVVTEAFF	TGTGCCAGCAGTTTTGTGGTCACTGAAGCTTTCTTT
-	-	TRBV20-1	TRBJ1-2	CSARPGGSYGYTF	TGCAGTGCCCGCCCCGGGGGAAGCTATGGCTACACCTTC
-	few	TRBV20-1	TRBJ2-7	CSARGQVGEQYF	TGCAGTGCTAGAGGGCAGGTAGGCGAGCAGTACTTC
-	few	TRBV18	TRBJ1-1	CASSRLMGRTTEAFF	TGTGCCAGCTCACGCCTAATGGGGCGGACCACTGAAGCTTTCTTT